This TCR beta chain was profiled in a study of T cell responses to AZD1222 COVID-19 vaccine. Findings and caveats of the study: Spike-specific TCR repertoires showed rising breadth and depth after two AZD1222 doses. White British ancestry dominated among donors, who included more females, and clonal diversity was possibly underestimated.

V lost 8 bases and J lost 10, with 20 bases in between. The CDR3 has 13 residues. Profiling relied on immunoSEQ multiplex PCR, and the TCRdb table lists in-frame clones only, not all of them. Of about 140,000 clones in the sample, 90% to 95% were seen once. A remark on this clone: Its antigen is still unknown.

The TCR was taken from an adult who received the AZD1222 COVID-19 vaccine. The chain employs TRBV12-3 or TRBV12-4 and TRBJ1-1, with D uncertain. Here the sequenced sample was peripheral blood, taken 28 days after the second AZD1222 dose. The DNA of the CDR3 is TGTGCCAGCGCCCGGGAATCTTCCCGGGGAGCTTTCTTT. Protein product: CASARESSRGAFF.